This TCR beta chain was sequenced for a study of T cells after yellow fever vaccination. Study in general: Fractions of low cell number were prepared using SMART-Seq v4 Ultra Low Input.

Germline values: CDR1 LNHNV, CDR2 YYDKDF (reference sequence). Trimming took 4 bases from V and 2 from J, leaving 17 bases between them. The CDR3 is made up of 17 amino acids. Template switching by 5'RACE produced TCR cDNA, adding a universal primer site and UMIs. Each CDR3 protein gets one entry after TCRdb re-called the 5' RACE reads with MiXCR. The sample shows some 96,000 distinct CDR3 sequences, over 8% of them seen only once. Whole-study results and caveats: When the response was secondary, it was weaker but reached its peak faster, day 5 versus 15. Contaminating bulk clonotypes could be abundant in FACS-sorted repertoires.

The origin of this receptor is a man between 18 and 29 years old who received the YFV17D yellow fever vaccine. V gene TRBV15 combines with J gene TRBJ1-4, with D maybe TRBD1 (6 bases). The sample in question was CD8+ T cells not binding an NS4B(214-222) dextramer, sorted from PBMCs, obtained roughly 14 days after the first yellow fever vaccination. This chain's CDR3 is CATSTGRGGSTNEKLFF. The DNA of the CDR3 is TGTGCCACCAGCACCGGGAGGGGGGGTTCCACTAATGAAAAACTGTTTTTT.